This T cell receptor beta chain was obtained from a study of PD-1 blockade in classical Hodgkin lymphoma. J was trimmed by 4 bases and V by 1 base; bases with no gene match: 0. Per germline, CDR1 GTSNPN and CDR2 SVGIG (reference sequence). CDR3 size: 14 residues. Study-wide results and limits: It was among complete responders that baseline diversity resembled that of newly diagnosed patients. Unlike CD8+ TCR diversity, which did not rise significantly by C4D1, CD4+ TCR diversity did. Relapsed/refractory patients reportedly had the lowest baseline TCR diversity, below newly diagnosed patients, who were below healthy donors.

Time point noted: cycle 4 day 1 (C4D1), after five to seven weeks of nivolumab. Exposure to brentuximab vedotin varied, and each patient had relapsed following autologous stem cell transplantation. The patients, who had relapsed/refractory classical Hodgkin lymphoma, achieved best responses of complete response, partial response or progressive disease. Generated by immunoSEQ multiplex PCR, the TCRdb table keeps only in-frame clones and is missing some. The data show about 21,000 clones, more than 80% seen once. For this clone: Its antigen remains unknown.

The sequence was obtained from a human donor with classical Hodgkin lymphoma. Sequencing used peripheral blood mononuclear cells (PBMCs), obtained before the fourth cycle of nivolumab. The chain links TRBV30 to TRBJ2-3, with TRBD2 matching over 12 bases. The CDR3 loop reads CAWSGLAGADTQYF. The CDR3 DNA reads TGTGCCTGGAGTGGACTAGCGGGAGCAGATACGCAGTATTTT.